What follows are 18 T cell receptor beta chains derived from one specimen sequenced in a study of early T cells in non-severe SARS-CoV-2 infection. TCRdb ran MiXCR on the 5' RACE reads and lists one entry per CDR3 protein. This table has roughly 46,000 distinct CDR3 sequences, over 6% appearing once. Sequencing input: whole blood. The receptor source for this set is an adult who was a healthcare worker with PCR-confirmed SARS-CoV-2 infection or an uninfected control (not recorded which).

The chain links TRBV7-8 to TRBJ1-1, with D unclear. CDR1 and CDR2 (germline): SGHVS, FQNEAQ. Trimming stripped 5 bases from V and 8 bases from J, with 24 bases between. The CDR3 totals 16 residues. The CDR3 here is CASSQRTAVFLTEAFF. Written as DNA, the CDR3 is TGTGCCAGCAGCCAACGAACGGCAGTCTTTTTGACCGAAGCTTTCTTT.

This clonotype was counted only a few times. The genes are TRBV30 and TRBJ1-4; D is unclear. Germline V gene sequence: CDR1 GTSNPN, CDR2 SVGIG (reference sequence). This CDR3 region has 14 residues. The V gene lost 3 bases and the J gene lost 0 bases, with 8 bases spanning the gap. For the CDR3, the DNA is TGTGCCTGGAGCTGGGGAGCAACTAATGAAAAACTGTTTTTT. This translates into CAWSWGATNEKLFF.

This clonotype was recorded a few times. The J gene is TRBJ2-7, the V gene TRBV19; a weak D match, TRBD2 (5 bases). V was shortened by 1 base and J by 3 bases, with 13 bases between the two germline ends. Germline CDR1 and CDR2: LNHDA and SQIVND (reference sequence). The CDR3 runs 15 residues. The CDR3 DNA sequence: TGTGCCAGTAGTATAGCCCAGGATGGAGGCTACGAGCAGTACTTC. It translates to CASSIAQDGGYEQYF.

This clonotype was seen a few times. V usage is TRBV6-2 or TRBV6-3 and J usage is TRBJ2-7; TRBD1 matches at 12 bases. Germline CDR1 reads MNHEY; CDR2 reads SVGEGT. The trim removed 8 bases at V and 6 bases at J, leaving 17 bases unmatched. The CDR3 loop spans 17 amino acids. CDR3 protein: CASLLGQGASSTREQYF. CDR3 sequence (DNA): TGTGCCAGCCTTCTGGGACAGGGGGCGTCATCTACTCGCGAGCAGTACTTC.

This clonotype came up many times. This chain uses TRBV7-6 with TRBJ1-2; maybe TRBD1 (5 bases). The germline V gene has CDR1 SGHVS and CDR2 FNYEAQ. Trimming left V 1 base short and J 3 bases short, with 6 bases between. The CDR3 loop spans 13 amino acids. CDR3 loop: CASSLGGDYGYTF. CDR3 coding DNA: TGTGCCAGCAGCTTAGGGGGGGACTATGGCTACACCTTC.

In its sample, this clonotype was seen many times. The rearrangement joins TRBV29-1 to TRBJ2-5, with 7 bases lining up with TRBD1. The CDR3 has 11 residues. Trimming cost V 6 bases and J 5 bases; bases outside gene matches: 3. CDR1 and CDR2 from the germline V gene are SQVTM and ANQGSEA. The CDR3 DNA reads as TGCAGCGTGACAGGGCGGGAGACCCAGTACTTC. Translation: CSVTGRETQYF.

V is TRBV11-2 and J is TRBJ2-7; either TRBD1 or TRBD2 may fit D (5 bases each). Germline V gives CDR1 SGHAT, CDR2 FQNNGV. CDR3 size: 15 residues. The germline V and J ends were trimmed by 0 bases and 6 bases, with 15 bases remaining between them. The DNA of the CDR3 is TGTGCCAGCAGCTTAGAACCGGGACCGGGCCCCGAGCAGTACTTC. It encodes CASSLEPGPGPEQYF.

This clonotype was counted at least ten times. The rearrangement joins TRBV29-1 to TRBJ2-1, with a weak D call TRBD2 (5 bases). CDR1 is SQVTM and CDR2 is ANQGSEA in the germline V gene. The germline V and J ends were trimmed by 6 bases and 2 bases, with 14 bases remaining between them. The CDR3 has 14 amino acids. Here the CDR3 reads CSVEGIGTYNEQFF. The CDR3 DNA is TGCAGCGTCGAGGGTATTGGGACCTACAATGAGCAGTTCTTC.

This clonotype has at least ten counts. The gene calls are TRBV4-3 and TRBJ2-3, with D possibly being TRBD1 (5 bases). This CDR3 is built from 18 residues. From germline, CDR1 is LGHNA and CDR2 YSLEER. V was trimmed by 2 bases and J by 9 bases, leaving 27 bases between them. The CDR3 nucleotides read TGCGCCAGCAGCCAATCCGTTAGGGGCCTTGATCAGGACCAGACGCAGTATTTT. It specifies CASSQSVRGLDQDQTQYF.

This clonotype was seen only a few times. DNA for the CDR3: TGTGCCAGCAGCCCTCACCTTGGGTCATCCTACGAGCAGTACTTC. Protein product: CASSPHLGSSYEQYF. V is TRBV9 and J is TRBJ2-7; D not certain. Germline V lookup: CDR1 SGDLS, CDR2 YYNGEE. The V gene lost 4 bases and the J gene lost 1 base, with 15 bases spanning the gap. This CDR3 is built from 15 residues.

There are a few counts of this clonotype. The chain has TRBV29-1 and TRBJ2-7; D not resolved. This CDR3 is 14 amino acids long. Trimming left V 2 bases short and J 2 bases short, with 13 bases between. CDR1 is SQVTM and CDR2 is ANQGSEA in the germline V gene. CDR3 sequence reads: CSVETRAEPYEQYF. DNA for the CDR3: TGCAGCGTTGAAACAAGGGCTGAGCCCTACGAGCAGTACTTC.

This clonotype was picked up a small number of times. This rearrangement joins TRBV2 to TRBJ2-7; no reliable D call. CDR1 and CDR2 from the germline V gene are SNHLY and FYNNEI. The CDR3 covers 15 residues. Trimming took 7 bases from V and 2 from J, leaving 18 bases between them. This CDR3 is CASKVGSSDPYEQYF. The CDR3 nucleotides are TGTGCCAGCAAAGTAGGATCCAGCGACCCCTACGAGCAGTACTTC.

This clonotype appeared many times. The chain employs TRBV11-2 and TRBJ2-7; D uncertain. The length of the CDR3 is 11 residues. The germline V and J ends were trimmed by 6 bases and 4 bases, with 7 bases remaining between them. Germline CDR1 and CDR2: SGHAT and FQNNGV. The CDR3 nucleotides are TGTGCCAGCAGACGGTATTACGAGCAGTACTTC. Its protein is CASRRYYEQYF.

This clonotype came up many times. The chain employs TRBV7-3 and TRBJ2-5, with a possible D match to TRBD2 (5 bases). Germline V gene lookup returns CDR1 SGHTA and CDR2 FQGTGA. V lost 7 bases to trimming and J lost 6 bases, with 12 bases between them. The CDR3 is made up of 12 amino acids. The CDR3 region is CASTPGRKTQYF. CDR3 bases: TGTGCCAGCACGCCGGGAAGGAAGACCCAGTACTTC.

This clonotype was observed a handful of times. The chain joins TRBV6-2 or TRBV6-3 to TRBJ1-2; no clear D gene. Trimming left V 5 bases short and J 4 bases short, with 8 bases between. CDR1 is MNHEY and CDR2 is SVGEGT in the germline V gene. The CDR3 loop spans 12 amino acids. The CDR3: CASSAESYGYTF. Here the CDR3 DNA reads TGTGCCAGCAGTGCTGAAAGCTATGGCTACACCTTC.

J is TRBJ2-3 and V is TRBV29-1, with 10 bases fitting TRBD2. From germline, CDR1 is SQVTM and CDR2 ANQGSEA. The trim removed 2 bases at V and 3 bases at J, leaving 5 bases unmatched. The length of the CDR3 is 15 residues. The CDR3 region has the DNA TGCAGCGTTGAATTAAGCGGGGGGGCAACAGATACGCAGTATTTT. Translation: CSVELSGGATDTQYF.

J is TRBJ2-1 and V is TRBV2, with 8 bases matching TRBD1. In germline, CDR1 is SNHLY, CDR2 FYNNEI. J lost 5 bases, V lost 3 bases, and 3 bases had no gene match. The CDR3 is 14 amino acids. The CDR3 loop is CASSDGTGNNEQFF. The CDR3 nucleotides are TGTGCCAGCAGTGACGGGACAGGTAACAATGAGCAGTTCTTC. Full variable domain (rest looked up from reference TRBV2 and TRBJ2-1): EPEVTQTPSHQVTQMGQEVILRCVPISNHLYFYWYRQILGQKVEFLVSFYNNEISEKSEIFDDQFSVERPDGSNFTLKIRSTKLEDSAMYFCASSDGTGNNEQFFGPGTRLTVL.

Regarding this clonotype: The germline gene is not matched at one end of the junction; a read error may be the cause. This chain joins TRBV5-1 and TRBJ1-1; 7 bases align to TRBD1. The CDR3 has 15 amino acids. CDR1 SGHRS and CDR2 YFSETQ come from the germline V gene. CDR3 amino acids: CASSIQTGRGTEVFF. The CDR3 DNA reads TGCGCCAGCAGCATCCAGACAGGGAGGGGAACTGAAGTTTTCTTT.